This TCR beta chain derives from a study of tumor-infiltrating lymphocytes in primary liver carcinoma. The CDR3 extends over 15 amino acids. Germline V gives CDR1 SGHAT, CDR2 FQNNGV. For each extraction, RNA and DNA were obtained together from around 18-30 mg of unsorted bulk tissue. The researchers produced TCR beta cDNA from 500 to 550 ng total RNA with a constant-region primer. Three nested multiplex PCR rounds, a slightly modified ARM-PCR, produced the libraries for TCR beta. It was with TRBV1-TRBV30 forward primers and a C-beta reverse primer that the first two PCR rounds were run, at roughly 11 cycles each. TCRdb analysed the multiplex PCR reads with MiXCR anew, one entry per CDR3 protein. This table has about 99,000 distinct CDR3 sequences, roughly 69% appearing once. With respect to this clonotype: The junction departs from germline at one end; a sequencing error may be responsible.

This TCR came from a woman aged 60-75 years with primary liver carcinoma and hepatitis B virus infection. The sequencing sample was made of liver tumor tissue from sampling region 5. Subset: tumor region T5, tumor centre. The chain has TRBV11-2 and TRBJ2-1; D is unresolved. The CDR3 bases are TGTGCCAGCAACTTAGAGAGAGGAAGTTTCGGTGAGCAGTTCTTC. Its translation is CASNLERGSFGEQFF.